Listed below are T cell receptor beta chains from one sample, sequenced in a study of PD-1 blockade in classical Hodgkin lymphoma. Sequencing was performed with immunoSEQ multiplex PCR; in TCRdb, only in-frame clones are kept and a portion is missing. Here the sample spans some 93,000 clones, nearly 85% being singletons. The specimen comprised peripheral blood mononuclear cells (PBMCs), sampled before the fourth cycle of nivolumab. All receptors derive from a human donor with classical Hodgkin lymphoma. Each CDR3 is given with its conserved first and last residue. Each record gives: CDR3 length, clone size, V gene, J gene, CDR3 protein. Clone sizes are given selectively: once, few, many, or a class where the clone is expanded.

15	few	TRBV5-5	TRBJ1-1	CASSLAGSWNTEAFF
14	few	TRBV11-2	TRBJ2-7	CASSFLGRGYEQYF
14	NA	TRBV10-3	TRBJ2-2	CAINDRAETGELFF
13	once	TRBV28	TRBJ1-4	CASSFDFNEKLFF
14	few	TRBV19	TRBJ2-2	CASSIQDSTGELFF
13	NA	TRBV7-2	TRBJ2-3	CASSSQLADTQYF
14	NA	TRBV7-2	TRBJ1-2	CASSLDDSVYGYTF
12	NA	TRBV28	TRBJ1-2	CASSFPGPGYTF
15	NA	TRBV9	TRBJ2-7	CASSAGGRVGHEQYF
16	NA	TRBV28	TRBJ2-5	CASSSGGREELETQYF
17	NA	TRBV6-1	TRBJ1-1	CASSERGLERLSTEAFF
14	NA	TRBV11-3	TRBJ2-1	CASSEGQGFGEQFF
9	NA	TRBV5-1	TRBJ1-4	CVLWERLFF
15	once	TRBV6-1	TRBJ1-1	CASSRDRGLNTEAFF
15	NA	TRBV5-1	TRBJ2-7	CASSSRTGGNYEQYF
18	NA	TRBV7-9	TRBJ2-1	CASSLADRSGRAGGEQFF
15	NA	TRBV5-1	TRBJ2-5	CASSLSLAGQETQYF
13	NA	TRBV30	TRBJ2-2	CACPSAETGELFF
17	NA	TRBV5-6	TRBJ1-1	CASSLPGQGIGDTEAFF
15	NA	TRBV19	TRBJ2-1	CASRDSGRAYNEQFF
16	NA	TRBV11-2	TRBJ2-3	CASSALAGGPTDTQYF
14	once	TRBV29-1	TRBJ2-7	CSVTGTSGAYEQYF
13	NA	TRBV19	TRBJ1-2	CASSIGTVPAYTF
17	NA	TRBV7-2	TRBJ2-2	CASSLDPTGFYTGELFF
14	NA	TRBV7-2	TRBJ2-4	CASSYRTGGNIQYF
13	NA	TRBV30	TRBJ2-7	CAWSDGTAQGQYF
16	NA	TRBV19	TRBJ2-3	CASSIFRGGSTDTQYF
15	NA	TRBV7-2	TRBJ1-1	CASSLFAAENTEAFF
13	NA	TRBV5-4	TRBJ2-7	CASSSTSENEQYF
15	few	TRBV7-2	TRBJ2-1	CASSLDRTRVNEQFF
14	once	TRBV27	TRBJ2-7	CASRLAGGPHEQYF
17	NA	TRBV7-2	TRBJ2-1	CASSLRPFGLADNEQFF
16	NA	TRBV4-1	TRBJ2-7	CASSHDGLAGLYEQYF
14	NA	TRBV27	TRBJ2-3	CASSLLLGGNTQYF
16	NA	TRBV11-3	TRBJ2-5	CASSSGTSGRQETQYF
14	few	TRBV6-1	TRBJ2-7	CASSIRTGVDEQYF
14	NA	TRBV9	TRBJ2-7	CASSVGYNSYEQYF
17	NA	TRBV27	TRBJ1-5	CASSRATPAPGDQPQHF
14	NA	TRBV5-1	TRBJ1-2	CASSLVPSNYGYTF
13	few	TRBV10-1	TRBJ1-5	CASGGLANQPQHF
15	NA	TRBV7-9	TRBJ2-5	CASSGGTGRQETQYF
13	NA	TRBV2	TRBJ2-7	CASWDRGRYEQYF
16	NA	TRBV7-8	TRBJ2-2	CASSLRLGGDTGELFF
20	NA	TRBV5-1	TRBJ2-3	CASSLAPAGASAPTRDTQYF
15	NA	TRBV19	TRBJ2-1	CASSASGSSYNEQFF
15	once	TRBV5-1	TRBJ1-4	CASSLEGRFGEKLFF
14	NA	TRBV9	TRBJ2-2	CASSVAGGSGELFF
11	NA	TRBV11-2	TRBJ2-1	CASSLRDYQFF
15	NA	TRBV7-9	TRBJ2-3	CASSSGTTSPDTQYF
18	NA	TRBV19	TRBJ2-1	CASRSVGGVLGNLNEQFF
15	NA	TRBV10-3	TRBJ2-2	CAISDRGLVTGELFF
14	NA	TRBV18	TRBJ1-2	CASSPTGGNYGYTF
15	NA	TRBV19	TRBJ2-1	CASSSGTSGSLRQFF
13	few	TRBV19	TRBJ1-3	CATTRGPGNTIYF
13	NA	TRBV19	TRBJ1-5	CASTGGVGQPQHF
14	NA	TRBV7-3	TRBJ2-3	CASRHESYTDTQYF
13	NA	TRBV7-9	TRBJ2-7	CASSLGGWDEQYF
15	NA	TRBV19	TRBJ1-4	CASSPRTGKKKELFF
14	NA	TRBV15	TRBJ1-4	CASQRDRGYEKLFF